Following are 8 T cell receptor beta chains from one sample sequenced in a study. In TCRdb, the 5' RACE reads were re-called with MiXCR into one record per CDR3 protein. Among about 50,000 distinct CDR3 sequences listed, about 28% were seen once. The sequencing sample was made of naive CD4+ T cells sorted from blood. Described subset: naive CD4+ T cells, CD4+CD45RA+CD25-. The source is a female donor with breast cancer.

V usage is TRBV7-9 and J usage is TRBJ1-6; D gene uncertain. CDR1 is SEHNR and CDR2 is FQNEAQ in the germline V gene (reference sequence). The germline V and J ends were trimmed by 1 base and 9 bases, with 13 bases remaining between them. The CDR3 loop spans 15 amino acids. CDR3 nucleotide sequence: TGTGCCAGCAGCTTAGACTCAGCGCGGAGTTCACCCCTCCACTTT. It encodes CASSLDSARSSPLHF.

This clonotype was seen a single time. The chain has TRBV6-1 and TRBJ1-5, with unresolved D. The CDR3 covers 14 residues. The germline gives CDR1 MNHNS, CDR2 SASEGT. V shed 2 bases and J shed 6 bases, with 11 bases lying between them. CDR3 bases: TGTGCCAGCAGTGAATGGGAAAGGTCTCAGCCCCAGCATTTT. It translates to CASSEWERSQPQHF.

This clonotype was recorded at least ten times. The chain uses TRBV20-1 and TRBJ2-1; 7 nucleotides match TRBD1. The CDR3 spans 14 residues. The junction had 8 bases not matched to a gene; V was cut back by 4 bases and J by 5 bases. Germline CDR1 DFQATT, CDR2 SNEGSKA (reference sequence). The CDR3 coding sequence is TGCAGTGCTACGGCAGGGGGAGTCGACAATGAGCAGTTCTTC. Translated, it gives CSATAGGVDNEQFF.

This rearrangement joins TRBV7-2 to TRBJ1-2; D not certain. Germline V gives CDR1 SGHTA, CDR2 FQGNSA. This CDR3 has 15 amino acids. The V end was cut by 4 bases, the J end by 0 bases, with 12 bases between. CDR3 region: CASSSLGPTNYGYTF. CDR3 bases: TGTGCCAGCAGCTCCCTAGGCCCTACTAACTATGGCTACACCTTC.

The chain employs TRBV29-1 and TRBJ2-3; possibly TRBD1 or TRBD2 for D (5 bases each). V lost 5 bases and J 2 bases, leaving 14 bases between the germline ends. Germline-derived CDR1 and CDR2 are SQVTM and ANQGSEA. This CDR3 has 14 residues. The CDR3: CSVPMGVFTDTQYF. CDR3 bases: TGCAGCGTTCCCATGGGGGTTTTCACAGATACGCAGTATTTT.

This clonotype was recorded a few times. One end of the junction does not line up with germline, which may come from a read error. V gene TRBV5-1 combines with J gene TRBJ1-6; perhaps TRBD1 as D (6 bases). Germline V gives CDR1 SGHRS, CDR2 YFSETQ. The CDR3 length is 16 residues. The CDR3 spells CASKGTDSSYNSPLHF. CDR3 nucleotides: TGCGCAAGCAAAGGGACGGACAGCTCCTATAATTCACCCCTCCACTTT.

This clonotype has a handful of counts. V is TRBV7-9 and J is TRBJ2-2; 10 bases are a match to TRBD1. Looked up from germline, CDR1 is SEHNR and CDR2 is FQNEAQ (reference sequence). After removal of 3 bases from V and 3 bases from J, the junction contained 4 bases not matched to a gene. The CDR3 has 16 residues. CDR3 sequence: CASSFDRGPYTGELFF. In DNA, the CDR3 is TGTGCCAGCAGCTTTGACAGGGGGCCTTACACCGGGGAGCTGTTTTTT.

This clonotype was recorded at least ten times. The chain links TRBV10-1 to TRBJ2-7; D uncertain. Trimming removed 0 bases from V and 2 bases from J, with 11 bases in between. Germline V gene data show CDR1 as WNHNN and CDR2 as SYGVQD (reference sequence). There are 15 residues in the CDR3. CDR3 DNA sequence: TGCGCCAGCAGTGAGTCATCGCTTCCCCCCTACGAGCAGTACTTC. Translation gives CASSESSLPPYEQYF.